This TCR beta chain appears in the sequencing data of a study of blood T cells in healthy people across ages. V was trimmed by 0 bases and J by 11 bases, leaving 13 bases between them. The CDR3 consists of 13 residues. Germline assignment: CDR1 WNHNN and CDR2 SYGVQD (reference sequence). PBMCs, at least 7 million per sample, were isolated. A sample-barcoded 5' primer and a J-beta primer mix were used in a second PCR of about 6 to 12 cycles. Every sample returned 2.5 million or more CDR3-containing paired-end reads. Each CDR3 protein is one row after TCRdb ran MiXCR on the 5' RACE reads. The table includes about 670,000 distinct CDR3 sequences, around 52% detected once.

The rearrangement uses TRBV10-1 and TRBJ2-5; no clear D gene. The specimen was blood. The TCR comes from a woman of 80 years or more in good health. This CDR3 is CASSESGIPGQYF. In DNA form, the CDR3 reads TGCGCCAGCAGTGAGTCGGGCATTCCTGGGCAGTACTTC.